This TCR beta chain was captured by sequencing in a study of T cell changes during pregnancy in multiple sclerosis. The CDR3 runs to 15 residues. Germline V lookup: CDR1 MNHNS, CDR2 SASEGT. V trimming: 2 bases; J trimming: 2 bases; junction bases outside the gene matches: 4. Sequenced by immunoSEQ multiplex PCR; TCRdb stores in-frame clones only, minus some. The table shows under 50,000 clones, with 92% occurring only once. The sequence came from a female donor with multiple sclerosis, enrolled in a pregnancy study. The rearrangement links TRBV6-1 to TRBJ2-3; the match to TRBD2 covers 7 bases. The starting material was CD4+ T cells from peripheral blood mononuclear cells, obtained in the third trimester of pregnancy. This CDR3 reads CASSEPGLPTDTQYF. The CDR3 nucleotides read TGTGCCAGCAGTGAACCGGGACTACCCACAGATACGCAGTATTTT.